The 24 T cell receptor beta chains listed next were all sequenced from one sample in a study of blood T cells in healthy people across ages. PCR was performed a second time for about 7 to 12 cycles using a sample-barcoded 5' primer and a J-beta primer mix. TCRdb re-analysed the 5' RACE reads in MiXCR, keeping a single row per CDR3 protein. The sample has 800,000 to 1,300,000 distinct CDR3 sequences; roughly 24% are singletons. The data also belong to a second study, concerning T cells of mothers and their children.

The sample comprised blood. The receptors come from a girl aged 2 to 10 in good health.

This chain connects TRBV5-1 to TRBJ2-3; D gene uncertain. This CDR3 has 14 residues. V lost 1 base to trimming and J lost 6 bases, with 12 bases between them. Per the germline V gene, CDR1 is SGHRS and CDR2 is YFSETQ. The CDR3 region is CASSLPLNEDTQYF. The CDR3 coding sequence is TGCGCCAGCAGCTTGCCCTTAAATGAGGATACGCAGTATTTT.

This clonotype was seen once. This chain uses TRBV6-1 with TRBJ2-5; tentatively, D is TRBD1 or TRBD2 (5 bases each). Germline CDR1 and CDR2: MNHNS and SASEGT. The CDR3 is made up of 14 amino acids. Trimming took off 0 bases at V and 1 base at J, with 6 bases between the two ends. The CDR3 reads CASSEAGVQETQYF. The CDR3 DNA reads as TGTGCCAGCAGTGAAGCGGGGGTCCAAGAGACCCAGTACTTC.

The CDR3 DNA reads as TGTGCCACCAGTGATTCCGGGCCAGGGGGCGAAAAACTGTTTTTT. Amino acids: CATSDSGPGGEKLFF. V and J are TRBV24-1 and TRBJ1-4, with TRBD1 matching 8 bases. With 2 bases clipped from V and 8 bases from J, the junction kept 6 bases outside the gene matches. Germline CDR1 KGHDR, CDR2 SFDVKD. There are 15 residues in the CDR3.

The CDR3 bases are TGTGCCAGCAGCTTAACCCGGATCTTAGGAAGAGCCTACGAGCAGTACTTC. It encodes CASSLTRILGRAYEQYF. The rearrangement uses TRBV11-2 and TRBJ2-5; D is undetermined. TRBJ2-7 explains the end of the DNA better; the J call may be wrong. The CDR3 has 17 amino acids. CDR1 is SGHAT, CDR2 FQNNGV, per germline.

This chain uses TRBV29-1 with TRBJ1-2; possible D gene TRBD1, 5 bases. The CDR3 is made up of 15 amino acids. The germline V gene has CDR1 SQVTM and CDR2 ANQGSEA. Trimming stripped 4 bases from V and 4 bases from J, with 19 bases between. CDR3 region: CSVVRYSGDGYGYTF. The CDR3 region has the DNA TGCAGCGTTGTGAGGTATTCGGGGGATGGCTATGGCTACACCTTC. The full variable domain, its missing parts supplied by reference TRBV29-1 and TRBJ1-2, is SAVISQKPSRDICQRGTSLTIQCQVDSQVTMMFWYRQQPGQSLTLIATANQGSEATYESGFVIDKFPISRPNLTFSTLTVSNMSPEDSSIYLCSVVRYSGDGYGYTFGSGTRLTVV.

On this clonotype itself: The junction differs from germline at one of its ends, possibly a read error. As DNA, the CDR3 is TGTGCCAGCAGTTACCTAGGCACAAATACGCAGTATTTT. Its protein is CASSYLGTNTQYF. V and J are TRBV6-6 and TRBJ2-3, with D hard to call. From germline, CDR1 is MNHNY and CDR2 SVGAGI (reference sequence). The CDR3 sequence is 13 residues long.

This clonotype was counted a few times. The CDR3 spells CASSLAPGIIGGEQFF. The DNA of the CDR3 is TGTGCCAGCAGCCTCGCGCCAGGTATAATCGGTGGTGAGCAGTTCTTC. This sequence joins TRBV7-2 and TRBJ2-1, with D unclear. This CDR3 region has 16 residues. CDR1 and CDR2 (germline): SGHTA, FQGNSA. Trimming stripped 5 bases from V and 9 bases from J, with 23 bases between.

The chain joins TRBV2 to TRBJ2-5, with TRBD1 matching 8 bases. The DNA end is more similar to TRBJ2-7, so the J call may be wrong. Germline V gives CDR1 SNHLY, CDR2 FYNNEI. The CDR3 extends over 13 amino acids. The CDR3 coding sequence is TGTGCCAGCAGTCAACCGGGACAGGTCGAGCAGTACTTC. Protein product: CASSQPGQVEQYF.

This clonotype has just a few counts. The chain recombines TRBV12-3 or TRBV12-4 with TRBJ1-1, with a tentative D call TRBD1 (5 bases). The CDR3 has 14 amino acids. Trimming took 6 bases from V and 5 from J, leaving 16 bases between them. CDR3: CASRSLREGTEAFF. Here the CDR3 DNA reads TGTGCCAGCAGAAGCCTACGGGAGGGGACTGAAGCTTTCTTT.

The V and J genes are TRBV24-1 and TRBJ2-1; TRBD1 or TRBD2 may be the D gene (6 bases each). The ends were cut back, 5 bases at V and 4 bases at J, with 11 bases in the middle. The CDR3 covers 14 residues. Germline loops: CDR1 KGHDR, CDR2 SFDVKD. In DNA form, the CDR3 reads TGTGCCACCAGTGGACGGGGGCAATACAATGAGCAGTTCTTC. Protein: CATSGRGQYNEQFF.

This clonotype was seen a few times. The V and J genes are TRBV5-6 and TRBJ1-5, with a possible D match to TRBD1 (5 bases). V lost 2 bases and J 9 bases, leaving 15 bases between the germline ends. Germline V gene data show CDR1 as SGHDT and CDR2 as YYEEEE. The CDR3 is 14 residues long. The CDR3, as DNA: TGTGCCAGCAGCTTTGGGGGAAGTCTCCGGCCCCAGCATTTT. It codes for CASSFGGSLRPQHF. The full variable domain, in which reference TRBV5-6 and TRBJ1-5 provide the parts outside the CDR3, is DAGVTQSPTHLIKTRGQQVTLRCSPKSGHDTVSWYQQALGQGPQFIFQYYEEEERQRGNFPDRFSGHQFPNYSSELNVNALLLGDSALYLCASSFGGSLRPQHFGDGTRLSIL.

The J gene is TRBJ2-3, the V gene TRBV4-3, with TRBD1 as a possible D gene (5 bases). CDR1 is LGHNA and CDR2 is YSLEER in the germline V gene. The V and J ends lost 4 bases and 2 bases respectively, with 13 bases between them. The CDR3 totals 15 residues. Here the CDR3 reads CASSLRPGITDTQYF. The CDR3 coding sequence is TGCGCCAGCAGCCTACGCCCAGGGATCACAGATACGCAGTATTTT.

Details on this clonotype: Given a much more abundant clone one base away, this may be a read error. The CDR3: CASSSNPSTGELFF. CDR3 in DNA: TGTGCCAGCAGCTCAAATCCGAGCACCGGGGAGCTGTTTTTT. The V gene is TRBV7-9, the J gene TRBJ2-2; no clear D gene. The CDR3 extends over 14 amino acids. CDR1 is SEHNR and CDR2 is FQNEAQ in the germline V gene (reference sequence). The V end was cut by 4 bases, the J end by 4 bases, with 10 bases between.

This clonotype was recorded a few times. The chain uses TRBV27 and TRBJ2-5; D is possibly TRBD2 (5 bases). V lost 8 bases and J lost 5, with 18 bases in between. The CDR3 runs 14 residues. Germline V gene sequence: CDR1 MNHEY, CDR2 SMNVEV (reference sequence). CDR3: CASRPLLVMETQYF. In nucleotides, the CDR3 is TGTGCCAGCCGACCCCTACTAGTTATGGAGACCCAGTACTTC.

The genes are TRBV7-8 and TRBJ2-4, with a weak D call TRBD2 (6 bases). CDR3 size: 14 residues. V dropped 5 bases and J dropped 8 bases, with 16 bases sitting between them. The V gene's germline CDR1 is SGHVS and CDR2 FQNEAQ. The CDR3 reads CASSPEGLWDIQYF. The CDR3 DNA follows: TGTGCCAGCAGCCCGGAGGGTTTGTGGGACATTCAGTACTTC.

The CDR3 DNA reads as TGTGCCAGCAGTTTAGGACGGCGGGGGGCCGGGGCGCCCCAGCATTTT. Encoded protein: CASSLGRRGAGAPQHF. This chain connects TRBV28 to TRBJ1-5; possible D gene TRBD1, 6 bases. The CDR3 length is 16 residues. Germline CDR1 reads MDHEN; CDR2 reads SYDVKM. Trimming cost V 2 bases and J 9 bases, with 20 bases left between them.

This clonotype came up a few times. The chain is built from TRBV13 and TRBJ2-1; TRBD2 aligns across 10 bases. This CDR3 comprises 17 residues. Germline V gene sequence: CDR1 PRHDT, CDR2 FYEKMQ (reference sequence). Trimming cost V 3 bases and J 8 bases; bases outside gene matches: 13. CDR3 DNA: TGTGCCAGCAGCTTTACCGAAAGCGGGGGGGCCAAAGATGAGCAGTTCTTC. It is translated as CASSFTESGGAKDEQFF.

The chain combines TRBV6-2 or TRBV6-3 with TRBJ2-7; TRBD2 might be the D (5 bases). From germline, CDR1 is MNHEY and CDR2 SVGEGT. The CDR3 sequence is 12 residues long. Between the trimmed V and J ends, which lost 2 bases and 7 bases, there was a span of 9 bases. The DNA of the CDR3 is TGTGCCAGCAGTTACAACCCGGGAGAGCAGTACTTC. Protein product: CASSYNPGEQYF.

The J gene is TRBJ1-1, the V gene TRBV4-3; no firm D call. Germline V gives CDR1 LGHNA, CDR2 YSLEER. The germline V and J ends were trimmed by 0 bases and 4 bases, with 12 bases remaining between them. There are 15 residues in the CDR3. The CDR3 reads CASSQDRMGGTEAFF. The CDR3 DNA sequence: TGCGCCAGCAGCCAAGATCGGATGGGCGGCACTGAAGCTTTCTTT.

This clonotype has only one observation. V is TRBV2 and J is TRBJ2-2; 8 bases are shared with TRBD1. J was trimmed by 4 bases and V by 3 bases; bases with no gene match: 7. Germline V CDR1 and CDR2: SNHLY, FYNNEI. The CDR3 totals 16 residues. The CDR3: CASSDPGTGLTGELFF. The CDR3 DNA follows: TGTGCCAGCAGTGATCCAGGGACAGGTCTCACCGGGGAGCTGTTTTTT.

The genes are TRBV7-3 and TRBJ2-1; the D gene is possibly TRBD2 (6 bases). The CDR3 is 13 amino acids. From germline, CDR1 is SGHTA and CDR2 FQGTGA. Trimming shortened V by 6 bases and J by 5 bases, and 11 bases separated the two germline ends. The CDR3 nucleotides read TGTGCCAGCAGAGAGGGAGGCGACAATGAGCAGTTCTTC. Translated: CASREGGDNEQFF.

V usage is TRBV4-1 and J usage is TRBJ2-5; D perhaps matches TRBD2 (6 bases). The CDR3 loop spans 17 amino acids. Germline lookup yields CDR1 MGHRA and CDR2 YSYEKL. The V and J ends lost 3 bases and 1 base respectively, with 18 bases between them. CDR3 amino acids: CASSHPGEGSIQETQYF. CDR3 sequence (DNA): TGCGCCAGCAGCCATCCGGGGGAAGGATCGATCCAAGAGACCCAGTACTTC.

This clonotype was counted a few times. This chain connects TRBV29-1 to TRBJ2-3; unclear D gene. V lost 6 bases and J 8 bases, leaving 15 bases between the germline ends. This CDR3 region has 12 residues. The V gene's germline CDR1 is SQVTM and CDR2 ANQGSEA. The CDR3 sequence is CSVSVGSATQYF. CDR3 nucleotide sequence: TGCAGCGTCAGTGTTGGATCGGCTACGCAGTATTTT.

There are a few counts of this clonotype. This chain joins TRBV7-2 and TRBJ2-2, with D perhaps TRBD2 (6 bases). Germline CDR1 reads SGHTA; CDR2 reads FQGNSA. CDR3 length equals 15 residues. V lost 5 bases and J lost 6, with 16 bases in between. The CDR3 region is CASSQPGLNPGELFF. DNA of the CDR3: TGTGCCAGCAGCCAACCGGGACTCAACCCCGGGGAGCTGTTTTTT. Based on the CDR3 plus reference TRBV7-2 and TRBJ2-2, the full variable domain is GAGVSQSPSNKVTEKGKDVELRCDPISGHTALYWYRQSLGQGLEFLIYFQGNSAPDKSGLPSDRFSAERTGGSVSTLTIQRTQQEDSAVYLCASSQPGLNPGELFFGEGSRLTVL.